A selection of T cell receptor beta chains follows, all from one sample in a study of metastatic and nonmetastatic thyroid tumors. Using MiXCR, TCRdb re-called clones from the PCR reads. The data show roughly 20,000 clones, about a quarter seen once. The sample consisted of blood. These receptors came from a female donor with papillary thyroid cancer or a benign thyroid nodule (not recorded which). Some clones in this sample may be carry-over from other donors' samples. The CDR3 runs from the conserved cysteine through the conserved F or W. A D gene is named only where the DNA matches it firmly. Not all rows give a size; the values are once, few, many and, for expanded clones, a class.

j_gene,abundance,d_gene,v_gene,CDR3nt,CDR3aa
TRBJ2-7,medium-sized,TRBD2,TRBV7-3,TGTGCCAGCAGCTGCGATAGCGGGGAGAGATACGAGCAGTACTTC,CASSCDSGERYEQYF
TRBJ1-6,many,.,TRBV4-3,TGCGCCAGCAGCCCTGGGAGAGAACTATCACCCCTCCACTTT,CASSPGRELSPLHF
TRBJ2-3,.,.,TRBV11-2,TGTGCCAGCAGCTTAACTCGGGACGCGGGATATACGCAGTATTTT,CASSLTRDAGYTQYF
TRBJ1-2,many,.,TRBV10-3,TGTGCCATCAGTGTGGACCGTATAGGCTACACCTTC,CAISVDRIGYTF
TRBJ1-1,medium-sized,.,TRBV6-1,TGTGCCAGCAGCCCTCCCGGGGGTCGGGGGGAAGCTTTCTTT,CASSPPGGRGEAFF
TRBJ2-5,many,TRBD1,TRBV7-3,TGTGCCAGCAGCCCCGGACAGGGGTGGCAAGAGACCCAGTACTTC,CASSPGQGWQETQYF
TRBJ1-2,.,.,TRBV7-9,TGTGCCAGCAGCTTTCCAGGGCATGATGGCTACACCTTC,CASSFPGHDGYTF
TRBJ1-3,.,.,TRBV20-1,TGCCGTGCTCAAGGGTTCGGAGGAATGAGTAACACCATATATTTT,CRAQGFGGMSNTIYF
TRBJ1-5,.,.,TRBV18,TGTGCCAGCTCACCTATTCGTGAGGGAAATCAGCCCCAGCATTTT,CASSPIREGNQPQHF
TRBJ1-2,.,TRBD1,TRBV7-3,TGTGCCAGCAGCTTGTGGGACAGAGGGCCCTATGGCTACACCTTC,CASSLWDRGPYGYTF
TRBJ2-7,.,.,TRBV5-1,TGCGCCAGCAGCCTCGGCCAGGGGGGCGAGCAGTACTTC,CASSLGQGGEQYF
TRBJ2-5,many,TRBD2,TRBV13,TGTGCCAGCAGCACTAGCGGGAGACGGGGAGAGACCCAGTACTTC,CASSTSGRRGETQYF
TRBJ2-3,many,.,TRBV5-1,TGCGCCAGCAGCTTGGGGACACTCCGGGACAACACAGATACGCAGTATTTT,CASSLGTLRDNTDTQYF
TRBJ1-6,many,.,TRBV27,TGTGCCAGCAGTTTATCAGGGAGCTCCTATAATTCACCCCTCCACTTT,CASSLSGSSYNSPLHF
TRBJ2-1,.,.,TRBV9,TGTGACAGCACGCCCGGCAGGACCCACAATGAGCAGTTCTTC,CDSTPGRTHNEQFF
TRBJ2-7,.,.,TRBV20-1,TGCAGTGCTGAAATAAGCTATTTGGACTACGAGCAGTACTTC,CSAEISYLDYEQYF
TRBJ2-7,many,.,TRBV4-2,TGTGCCAGCAGCCAAATTGACAGCGAGGCCTACGAGCAGTACTTC,CASSQIDSEAYEQYF
TRBJ2-2,few,.,TRBV7-8,TGTGGCAGCAGCGTATGGTCAACTATCGGGGAGCTGTTTTTT,CGSSVWSTIGELFF
TRBJ1-2,few,.,TRBV6-6,TGTGCCAACAGTACTCGCCTGCGGCAGGTATATGGCTACACCTTC,CANSTRLRQVYGYTF
TRBJ2-1,many,.,TRBV12-3/TRBV12-4,TGTGCCAGCAGTTTCTGGGGGTCGGTGAACTACCCCAGCAATGAGCAGTTCTTC,CASSFWGSVNYPSNEQFF
TRBJ1-1,.,TRBD1,TRBV18,TGTGCCAGCTCACCGGCGACAGGGACGAACACTGAAGCTTTCTTT,CASSPATGTNTEAFF
TRBJ2-7,few,.,TRBV6-1,TGTGCCAGCAGCGAACCCGTGACAGGTTCCTACGGGCAGTACTTC,CASSEPVTGSYGQYF
TRBJ2-7,medium-sized,.,TRBV20-1,TGCAGTGCTAGTGATAGGGGCCAGCCACCCTACGAGCAGTACTTC,CSASDRGQPPYEQYF
TRBJ2-5,.,.,TRBV6-6,TGTGCCAGCAGTTACTCATCCGGGACCCAGTACTTC,CASSYSSGTQYF
TRBJ2-3,few,TRBD1,TRBV5-6,TGTGCCAGCAGCTTCGGGACAGGGGGGGATACGCAGTATTTT,CASSFGTGGDTQYF
TRBJ2-7,medium-sized,.,TRBV7-2,TGTGCCAGCAGCGTAATCTCCTACGAGCAGTACTTC,CASSVISYEQYF
TRBJ1-4,.,.,TRBV5-1,TGCGCCAGCAGCTCCGTGGGGGGAGATGAAAAACTGTTTTTT,CASSSVGGDEKLFF
TRBJ2-5,many,.,TRBV24-1,TGTGCCACCAGTTCCTCCGGGGGCCCGACAGTTGAAACCCAGTACTTC,CATSSSGGPTVETQYF